This T cell receptor beta chain was recovered during a study of blood T cell repertoires in COVID-19. With V trimmed by 2 bases and J by 7 bases, 4 bases remained unmatched. Germline assignment: CDR1 WNHNN and CDR2 SYGVQD (reference sequence). This CDR3 is built from 14 residues. Generated by immunoSEQ multiplex PCR, the TCRdb table keeps only in-frame clones and is missing some. The table records 210,000 or so clones, around 84% of them present only once. This TCR was recovered from a man between 45 and 60 years old with acute or convalescent COVID-19. J is TRBJ1-4 and V is TRBV10-1; 7 bases fit TRBD1. The sample consisted of peripheral blood. CDR3 coding DNA: TGCGCCAGCAGTGAGGGGGGGACAGCTGAAAAACTGTTTTTT. It specifies CASSEGGTAEKLFF.